The rows below give T cell receptor beta chains drawn from one sample of a study of T cells after posttransplantation cyclophosphamide. This table comes from immunoSEQ multiplex PCR, and its TCRdb copy is limited to in-frame clones, with some not included. Captured here are about 40,000 clones, none seen once; the top ten comprise approximately 4.9%. What was sequenced was PBMCs. These receptors all come from a woman aged 45 to 65 in good health and a related stem cell transplant donor. Both conserved end residues are part of each CDR3. Each record gives: V gene, J gene, clone size, D gene, CDR3 protein, CDR3 DNA. D genes are given only for firm matches. Only part of the rows carry a size: once, few, many, or a class if the clone is expanded.

v_gene: TRBV4-1
j_gene: TRBJ1-4
abundance: many
d_gene: .
CDR3aa: CASSQTGLGEKLFF
CDR3nt: TGCGCCAGCAGCCAAACAGGGCTTGGGGAAAAACTGTTTTTT

v_gene: TRBV7-8
j_gene: TRBJ1-5
abundance: many
d_gene: TRBD1
CDR3aa: CASSFGTGNQPQHF
CDR3nt: TGTGCCAGCAGCTTCGGGACAGGCAATCAGCCCCAGCATTTT

v_gene: TRBV7-2
j_gene: TRBJ1-1
abundance: many
d_gene: .
CDR3aa: CASSLTGRTEAFF
CDR3nt: TGTGCCAGCAGCTTAACAGGGCGGACTGAAGCTTTCTTT

v_gene: TRBV5-6
j_gene: TRBJ2-7
abundance: many
d_gene: TRBD2
CDR3aa: CASSLAASGAYEQYF
CDR3nt: TGTGCCAGCAGCTTGGCGGCTAGCGGAGCCTACGAGCAGTACTTC

v_gene: TRBV19
j_gene: TRBJ2-7
abundance: many
d_gene: .
CDR3aa: CASSIIFRDTITYEQYF
CDR3nt: TGTGCCAGTAGTATTATTTTCCGGGACACAATAACCTACGAGCAGTACTTC

v_gene: TRBV6-1
j_gene: TRBJ2-7
abundance: many
d_gene: .
CDR3aa: CASSEARRTRDEQYF
CDR3nt: TGTGCCAGCAGTGAAGCGAGGCGAACTCGGGACGAGCAGTACTTC

v_gene: TRBV5-1
j_gene: TRBJ2-1
abundance: many
d_gene: TRBD1
CDR3aa: CASSLGRTGLDYNEQFF
CDR3nt: TGCGCCAGCAGCTTGGGTCGGACAGGGCTCGACTACAATGAGCAGTTCTTC

v_gene: TRBV4-3
j_gene: TRBJ1-5
abundance: many
d_gene: .
CDR3aa: CASSQDTGGNQPQHF
CDR3nt: TGCGCCAGCAGCCAAGATACGGGAGGAAATCAGCCCCAGCATTTT

v_gene: TRBV4-3
j_gene: TRBJ2-2
abundance: many
d_gene: TRBD1
CDR3aa: CASSQEFPGGTGELFF
CDR3nt: TGCGCCAGCAGCCAAGAATTCCCAGGGGGTACCGGGGAGCTGTTTTTT

v_gene: TRBV9
j_gene: TRBJ2-1
abundance: many
d_gene: TRBD2
CDR3aa: CASSPIVAGGGNEQFF
CDR3nt: TGTGCCAGCAGCCCCATTGTTGCGGGGGGCGGAAATGAGCAGTTCTTC

v_gene: TRBV7-3
j_gene: TRBJ2-7
abundance: .
d_gene: .
CDR3aa: CASSFGDSYEQYF
CDR3nt: TGTGCCAGCAGCTTTGGCGACTCCTACGAGCAGTACTTC

v_gene: TRBV20-1
j_gene: TRBJ1-1
abundance: many
d_gene: .
CDR3aa: CSARDQAEAFF
CDR3nt: TGCAGTGCTAGAGATCAGGCAGAAGCTTTCTTT

v_gene: TRBV28
j_gene: TRBJ1-2
abundance: many
d_gene: TRBD1
CDR3aa: CASSFAGQGYGYTF
CDR3nt: TGTGCCAGCAGTTTCGCCGGACAGGGGTATGGCTACACCTTC

v_gene: TRBV2
j_gene: TRBJ1-6
abundance: few
d_gene: TRBD1
CDR3aa: CASSGQGNGLNSPLHF
CDR3nt: TGTGCCAGCAGCGGACAGGGGAACGGTCTTAATTCACCCCTCCACTTT

v_gene: TRBV10-1
j_gene: TRBJ1-6
abundance: many
d_gene: .
CDR3aa: CASSDRGLSPLHF
CDR3nt: TGCGCCAGCAGTGACAGGGGCTTGTCACCCCTCCACTTT

v_gene: TRBV2
j_gene: TRBJ2-2
abundance: many
d_gene: TRBD1
CDR3aa: CASSSLGTANTGELFF
CDR3nt: TGTGCCAGCAGTTCCCTCGGGACAGCGAACACCGGGGAGCTGTTTTTT

v_gene: TRBV19
j_gene: TRBJ1-2
abundance: many
d_gene: .
CDR3aa: CASSATRNYGYTF
CDR3nt: TGTGCCAGTAGTGCGACAAGGAATTATGGCTACACCTTC

v_gene: TRBV7-6
j_gene: TRBJ1-3
abundance: many
d_gene: TRBD1
CDR3aa: CASSPETGRGNTIYF
CDR3nt: TGTGCCAGCAGCCCTGAGACAGGGAGAGGAAACACCATATATTTT

v_gene: TRBV10-3
j_gene: TRBJ2-5
abundance: many
d_gene: .
CDR3aa: CAISELGAQETQYF
CDR3nt: TGTGCCATCAGTGAGTTGGGGGCGCAGGAGACCCAGTACTTC

v_gene: TRBV6-1
j_gene: TRBJ2-3
abundance: many
d_gene: .
CDR3aa: CASRVKGSTDTQYF
CDR3nt: TGTGCCAGCAGGGTGAAGGGGAGCACAGATACGCAGTATTTT

v_gene: TRBV28
j_gene: TRBJ1-6
abundance: many
d_gene: .
CDR3aa: CASTGQLKSPLHF
CDR3nt: TGTGCCAGCACAGGACAGCTCAAATCACCCCTCCACTTT

v_gene: TRBV15
j_gene: TRBJ2-7
abundance: many
d_gene: .
CDR3aa: CATSREQGRGYEQYF
CDR3nt: TGTGCCACCAGCAGAGAACAGGGCCGGGGCTACGAGCAGTACTTC

v_gene: TRBV28
j_gene: TRBJ2-7
abundance: many
d_gene: TRBD1
CDR3aa: CACTGQSYEQYF
CDR3nt: TGTGCCTGCACGGGACAGAGTTACGAGCAGTACTTC